Listed below are T cell receptor beta chains from one sample, sequenced in a study of blood T cell repertoires in COVID-19. The protocol was immunoSEQ multiplex PCR, while the TCRdb copy is restricted to in-frame clones and leaves out a portion. The data show around 320,000 clones, 90% to 95% seen once. Sequenced material: PBMCs or T cells enriched from blood (not recorded which). All receptors come from a woman aged 25 to 45 who had been exposed to COVID-19. Both conserved end residues are part of each CDR3. The D gene is left open where the match is weak. Not every row has a clone size; where given, it reads once, few, many or a size class.

v_gene	d_gene	j_gene	abundance	CDR3aa	CDR3nt
TRBV7-3	TRBD2	TRBJ2-3	NA	CASSSGTSGGIDTQYF	TGTGCCAGCAGCTCTGGGACTAGCGGGGGGATAGATACGCAGTATTTT
TRBV7-9	TRBD2	TRBJ2-1	NA	CASSSLAGGPVSYEQFF	TGTGCCAGCAGCTCTTTAGCGGGGGGGCCCGTCTCGTATGAGCAGTTCTTC
TRBV29-1	TRBD2	TRBJ2-1	NA	CSVGPGGTYNEQFF	TGCAGCGTTGGACCGGGGGGTACCTACAATGAGCAGTTCTTC
TRBV7-2	NA	TRBJ1-5	NA	CASSFFLGALGNQPQHF	TGTGCCAGCAGCTTTTTTTTGGGGGCGCTGGGCAATCAGCCCCAGCATTTT
TRBV12-5	NA	TRBJ1-2	once	CASGQGRAGGYTF	TGTGCTAGTGGCCAGGGACGCGCGGGGGGCTACACCTTC
TRBV2	TRBD1	TRBJ2-2	NA	CASSADRGNTGELFF	TGTGCCAGCAGTGCGGACAGGGGTAACACCGGGGAGCTGTTTTTT
TRBV19	TRBD2	TRBJ2-7	NA	CASSIRTSGANYEQYF	TGTGCCAGTAGTATCCGGACTAGCGGGGCTAACTACGAGCAGTACTTC
TRBV29-1	NA	TRBJ2-3	NA	CSVDSSRELAASTDTQYF	TGCAGCGTTGATTCTTCTAGGGAGCTTGCGGCTTCCACAGATACGCAGTATTTT
TRBV5-6	NA	TRBJ1-4	NA	CASSPPGSEKLFF	TGTGCCAGCAGCCCCCCCGGGAGCGAAAAACTGTTTTTT
TRBV13	NA	TRBJ1-2	NA	CASGSQGFRYGYTF	TGTGCCAGCGGATCGCAGGGTTTTCGCTATGGCTACACCTTC
TRBV9	NA	TRBJ1-4	NA	CASSPQGTNEKLFF	TGTGCCAGCAGCCCCCAGGGCACTAATGAAAAACTGTTTTTT
TRBV11-2	NA	TRBJ2-7	NA	CASSLTGYSHYEQYF	TGTGCCAGCAGCTTAACAGGGTACTCTCACTACGAGCAGTACTTC
TRBV11-2	NA	TRBJ1-3	NA	CASSLVQGSSGNTIYF	TGTGCCAGCAGCTTAGTACAGGGCAGCTCTGGAAACACCATATATTTT
TRBV21-1	NA	TRBJ2-7	NA	CASSKKSMEKTGFYEQYF	TGTGCCAGCAGCAAAAAGTCAATGGAGAAAACAGGGTTCTACGAGCAGTACTTC
TRBV4-2	TRBD1	TRBJ2-7	NA	CASSRLLRQGTEQYF	TGTGCCAGCAGCCGCCTACTTAGACAGGGTACGGAGCAGTACTTC
TRBV7-8	NA	TRBJ1-5	NA	CASSLWVSGGNQPQHF	TGTGCCAGCAGCTTATGGGTTTCCGGGGGCAATCAGCCCCAGCATTTT
TRBV10-3	TRBD1	TRBJ1-5	NA	CAISFTGGGNQPQHF	TGTGCCATCAGTTTCACAGGGGGAGGCAATCAGCCCCAGCATTTT